These 31 T cell receptor beta chains were all obtained from the same sample, sequenced in a study of shared clonotypes between healthy human individuals. Produced via immunoSEQ multiplex PCR; TCRdb's table is partial and in-frame only. Here the sample spans more than 1,200,000 clones, 98% being singletons. Sequenced material: naive CD4+ T cells sorted from blood. Subset of the sample: CD45RA+ positively selected. The source of these receptors is a man aged 30 to 45 in good health.

The J gene is TRBJ2-3, the V gene TRBV4-2, with 7 bases that match TRBD2. Unmatched junction bases numbered 12, after V lost 1 base and J lost 8 bases. This CDR3 comprises 16 residues. Looked up from germline, CDR1 is LGHNA and CDR2 is YNFKEQ. The CDR3 reads CASSQGGGSSQGTQYF. The CDR3 DNA reads TGTGCCAGCAGCCAAGGGGGCGGGAGCTCCCAGGGTACGCAGTATTTT.

The chain uses TRBV19 and TRBJ2-3; TRBD2 might be the D (6 bases). Germline assignment: CDR1 LNHDA and CDR2 SQIVND (reference sequence). V was pared by 4 bases and J by 1 base, with 9 bases between. This CDR3 has 14 amino acids. CDR3 bases: TGTGCCAGTAGTAGGGCTAGCGGCACAGATACGCAGTATTTT. Its translation is CASSRASGTDTQYF.

The V gene is TRBV30, the J gene TRBJ1-4; D ambiguous. Per the germline V gene, CDR1 is GTSNPN and CDR2 is SVGIG (reference sequence). Trimming removed 2 bases at V and 8 bases at J, with 18 bases between. The CDR3 covers 15 residues. This chain's CDR3 is CAWSSSLGVQEKLFF. For the CDR3, the DNA is TGTGCCTGGAGTTCATCATTGGGAGTTCAGGAAAAACTGTTTTTT.

V gene TRBV7-2 combines with J gene TRBJ2-7; D may be TRBD1 (6 bases). The CDR3 is 12 residues long. V lost 4 bases, J lost 7 bases, and 11 bases lay in between. The germline V gene has CDR1 SGHTA and CDR2 FQGNSA. The CDR3 DNA sequence: TGTGCCAGCAGCTCACAGGGTAGAGAGCAGTACTTC. Protein: CASSSQGREQYF.

The CDR3 is CASRIGYGAKNIQYF. Here the CDR3 DNA reads TGTGCCAGCAGGATAGGTTACGGAGCCAAAAACATTCAGTACTTC. The rearrangement joins TRBV2 to TRBJ2-4, with no clear D. Germline V gene sequence: CDR1 SNHLY, CDR2 FYNNEI. The CDR3 runs to 15 residues. V lost 6 bases to trimming and J lost 0 bases, with 12 bases between them.

This sequence joins TRBV5-4 and TRBJ2-7, with D possibly called TRBD1 or TRBD2 (5 bases each). Trimming cost V 2 bases and J 6 bases, with 21 bases left between them. The CDR3 contains 16 residues. The germline V gene has CDR1 SGHNT and CDR2 YYREEE (reference sequence). CDR3 residues: CASSFGTDLRPREQYF. CDR3 DNA sequence: TGTGCCAGCAGCTTCGGGACGGACCTGCGCCCCCGCGAGCAGTACTTC.

V is TRBV5-5 and J is TRBJ1-5; D is perhaps TRBD1 (5 bases). The ends were cut back, 2 bases at V and 0 bases at J, with 15 bases in the middle. This CDR3 spans 17 amino acids. Germline CDR1 is SGHKS and CDR2 is YYEKEE (reference sequence). The CDR3 here is CASSFVLQVNSNQPQHF. CDR3 nucleotides: TGTGCCAGCAGCTTCGTGTTACAGGTTAATAGCAATCAGCCCCAGCATTTT.

This clone was observed once. The chain combines TRBV6-1 with TRBJ2-2, with D unclear. The length of the CDR3 is 11 residues. In germline, CDR1 is MNHNS, CDR2 SASEGT. The V end lost 7 bases, the J end lost 9 bases, and 9 bases lay between the germline ends. The DNA for the CDR3 is TGTGCCAGCACCTCCATAAGGGAGCTGTTTTTT. It translates to CASTSIRELFF.

This rearrangement joins TRBV5-4 to TRBJ2-1; D is unresolved. V was shortened by 4 bases and J by 0 bases, with 8 bases between the two germline ends. CDR3 size: 14 residues. CDR1 and CDR2 from the germline V gene are SGHNT and YYREEE (reference sequence). Written as DNA, the CDR3 is TGTGCCAGCAGCCCTAAAGGCTCCTACAATGAGCAGTTCTTC. Translating it yields CASSPKGSYNEQFF.

The chain couples TRBV11-2 to TRBJ1-1; possible D gene TRBD1, 5 bases. The germline CDR1 and CDR2 sequences are SGHAT and FQNNGV. The CDR3 loop spans 13 amino acids. The V gene lost 5 bases and the J gene lost 6 bases, with 13 bases spanning the gap. The CDR3 DNA sequence: TGTGCCAGCAGCGTTACAGGAGCGGCTGAAGCTTTCTTT. It translates to CASSVTGAAEAFF.

This rearrangement joins TRBV9 to TRBJ2-2; 8 bases line up with TRBD2. This CDR3 contains 24 residues. V dropped 0 bases and J dropped 0; count of bases not matched to a gene: 25. Germline CDR1 SGDLS, CDR2 YYNGEE. The CDR3 region is CASSVVVRLPSPGGKPANTGELFF. The CDR3 DNA is TGTGCCAGCAGCGTAGTAGTCAGGCTCCCGAGCCCGGGAGGGAAGCCTGCGAACACCGGGGAGCTGTTTTTT.

V and J are TRBV28 and TRBJ2-7; D may be TRBD2 (6 bases). V lost 1 base and J lost 6, with 19 bases in between. There are 16 residues in the CDR3. Germline-derived CDR1 and CDR2 are MDHEN and SYDVKM. CDR3 sequence (DNA): TGTGCCAGCAGTTTATCCGGGAGTCCCCCTGTGGGCGAGCAGTACTTC. Translation gives CASSLSGSPPVGEQYF.

The chain joins TRBV7-2 to TRBJ2-6, with 10 nucleotides matching TRBD1. V shed 1 base, J shed 18 bases, and the junction held 9 bases outside the gene matches. This CDR3 has 14 amino acids. CDR1 and CDR2 (germline): SGHTA, FQGNSA. CDR3 in DNA: TGTGCCAGCAGCTTAGGTCAGGGACAGGGGAAAAGGACTTTC. Translated, it gives CASSLGQGQGKRTF. Full variable domain (rest looked up from reference TRBV7-2 and TRBJ2-6): GAGVSQSPSNKVTEKGKDVELRCDPISGHTALYWYRQSLGQGLEFLIYFQGNSAPDKSGLPSDRFSAERTGGSVSTLTIQRTQQEDSAVYLCASSLGQGQGKRTFGAGSRLTVL.

The V call is TRBV25-1, the J call TRBJ2-3, with 7 bases matching TRBD1. The V gene's germline CDR1 is MGHDK and CDR2 SYGVNS. The CDR3 runs 17 residues. V lost 2 bases and J lost 6; bases outside the gene matches: 14. CDR3 amino acids: CASSERRQGEKGDTQYF. As DNA, the CDR3 is TGTGCCAGCAGTGAAAGGAGACAGGGCGAGAAGGGGGATACGCAGTATTTT.

With regard to this clone: The sample carries other DNA sequences with the same CDR3. The V call is TRBV6-1, the J call TRBJ1-2; perhaps TRBD1 as D (5 bases). The CDR3 contains 12 residues. Deletions cut 8 bases from V and 2 bases from J, with 9 bases between. Per germline, CDR1 MNHNS and CDR2 SASEGT. CDR3 sequence (DNA): TGTGCCAGCTCGGGACGGAACTATGGCTACACCTTC. Protein product: CASSGRNYGYTF.

The V and J genes are TRBV12-5 and TRBJ2-1, with D hard to call. Trimming removed 6 bases from V and 8 bases from J, with 11 bases in between. There are 12 residues in the CDR3. Germline loops: CDR1 LGHNT, CDR2 FRNRAP. CDR3 in amino acids: CASGRLMDEQFF. The CDR3 DNA reads TGTGCTAGTGGCCGCCTTATGGATGAGCAGTTCTTC.

This clone was seen a few times. The chain has TRBV7-8 and TRBJ2-1; D remains ambiguous. The CDR3 length is 15 residues. V was shortened by 6 bases and J by 1 base, with 13 bases between the two germline ends. From germline, CDR1 is SGHVS and CDR2 FQNEAQ. CDR3 nucleotide sequence: TGTGCCAGCAGTTTTGACATACCGTCCTACAATGAGCAGTTCTTC. Translating gives CASSFDIPSYNEQFF. The whole variable domain, filled in from reference TRBV7-8 and TRBJ2-1, reads GAGVSQSPRYKVAKRGQDVALRCDPISGHVSLFWYQQALGQGPEFLTYFQNEAQLDKSGLPSDRFFAERPEGSVSTLKIQRTQQEDSAVYLCASSFDIPSYNEQFFGPGTRLTVL.

This clone has a single count. The sample contains more than one DNA sequence encoding this CDR3. The CDR3 region has the DNA TGCGCCAGCAGCCAAAGCAGACTCTCCTACAATGAGCAGTTCTTC. It is translated as CASSQSRLSYNEQFF. The V call is TRBV4-3, the J call TRBJ2-1; D gene uncertain. The CDR3 is 15 amino acids. V shed 2 bases and J shed 0 bases, with 8 bases lying between them. Germline V CDR1 and CDR2: LGHNA, YSLEER.

V usage is TRBV11-2 and J usage is TRBJ2-5, with D hard to call. There are 13 residues in the CDR3. Trimming shortened V by 2 bases and J by 5 bases, and 9 bases separated the two germline ends. In germline, CDR1 is SGHAT, CDR2 FQNNGV. CDR3 protein: CASSLKILETQYF. The CDR3, as DNA: TGTGCCAGCAGCTTAAAGATTTTGGAGACCCAGTACTTC.

The chain uses TRBV7-8 and TRBJ2-3; D is unresolved. CDR1 and CDR2 from the germline V gene are SGHVS and FQNEAQ. The V and J ends lost 1 base and 5 bases respectively, with 4 bases between them. The CDR3 runs 12 residues. The CDR3 reads CASSLGVDTQYF. CDR3 coding DNA: TGTGCCAGCAGCTTAGGGGTAGATACGCAGTATTTT.

V gene TRBV5-1 combines with J gene TRBJ2-3; 14 positions match TRBD2. The CDR3 consists of 17 residues. V lost 4 bases, J lost 3 bases, and 7 bases stayed unmatched. Germline V CDR1 and CDR2: SGHRS, YFSETQ. Here the CDR3 DNA reads TGCGCCAGCAGCGCCGGGACTAGCGGGAGTTTAACAGATACGCAGTATTTT. Amino acids: CASSAGTSGSLTDTQYF. Full variable domain (missing parts from reference TRBV5-1 and TRBJ2-3): KAGVTQTPRYLIKTRGQQVTLSCSPISGHRSVSWYQQTPGQGLQFLFEYFSETQRNKGNFPGRFSGRQFSNSRSEMNVSTLELGDSALYLCASSAGTSGSLTDTQYFGPGTRLTVL.

The chain recombines TRBV6-4 with TRBJ2-2, with a tentative D call TRBD2 (6 bases). V lost 6 bases, J lost 0 bases, and 11 bases lay in between. Germline-derived CDR1 and CDR2 are MRHNA and SNTAGT. The CDR3 totals 15 residues. CDR3: CASRGEESNTGELFF. The CDR3 DNA sequence: TGTGCCAGCAGAGGGGAGGAGTCGAACACCGGGGAGCTGTTTTTT.

The table lists this clone with a count of one. The chain has TRBV18 and TRBJ2-7; 14 bases map to TRBD2. This CDR3 is 19 amino acids long. Per the germline V gene, CDR1 is KGHSH and CDR2 is LQKENI. The ends lost 1 base at V and 0 bases at J; junction bases unmatched: 8. The CDR3 DNA reads TGTGCCAGCTCACCACTTTCGGGACTAGCGGGAGTCGGCTCCTACGAGCAGTACTTC. Its translation is CASSPLSGLAGVGSYEQYF.

Regarding this clone: Within the sample, other DNA sequences also encode this same CDR3. The chain employs TRBV27 and TRBJ2-7; a possible D gene is TRBD1 (5 bases). In germline, CDR1 is MNHEY, CDR2 SMNVEV (reference sequence). Trimming shortened V by 3 bases and J by 4 bases, and 13 bases separated the two germline ends. This CDR3 is 14 amino acids long. DNA for the CDR3: TGTGCCAGCAGTTTCTCAGGGTCGAGTTACGAGCAGTACTTC. Its translation: CASSFSGSSYEQYF.

The chain links TRBV28 to TRBJ2-1; D ambiguous. V was cut by 4 bases and J by 2 bases, with 3 bases left in between. This CDR3 is built from 12 residues. Germline V gene data show CDR1 as MDHEN and CDR2 as SYDVKM. The CDR3 loop is CASSSAYNEQFF. Here the CDR3 DNA reads TGTGCCAGCAGTTCAGCCTACAATGAGCAGTTCTTC. The full variable domain, its missing parts supplied by reference TRBV28 and TRBJ2-1, is DVKVTQSSRYLVKRTGEKVFLECVQDMDHENMFWYRQDPGLGLRLIYFSYDVKMKEKGDIPEGYSVSREKKERFSLILESASTNQTSMYLCASSSAYNEQFFGPGTRLTVL.

This sequence joins TRBV10-3 and TRBJ2-2, with unresolved D. This CDR3 is 14 amino acids long. Trimming pared 7 bases from V and 7 bases from J, leaving 16 bases between. Per germline, CDR1 ENHRY and CDR2 SYGVKD. Written as DNA, the CDR3 is TGTGCCATCACGGCTCTCTTAGGTGGCGGGGAGCTGTTTTTT. Its translation: CAITALLGGGELFF.

The chain is built from TRBV6-6 and TRBJ1-4; TRBD1 matches 10 bases. Germline V CDR1 and CDR2: MNHNY, SVGAGI (reference sequence). The junction had 2 bases not matched to a gene; V was cut back by 5 bases and J by 5 bases. This CDR3 contains 14 residues. The DNA of the CDR3 is TGTGCCAGCAGTCCGGGACAGGGGAATGAAAAACTGTTTTTT. Translating gives CASSPGQGNEKLFF.

The V and J genes are TRBV15 and TRBJ1-5; 9 bases fit TRBD1. The CDR3 is made up of 14 amino acids. Germline assignment: CDR1 LNHNV and CDR2 YYDKDF (reference sequence). V lost 5 bases, J lost 7 bases, and 6 bases stayed unmatched. The CDR3 loop is CATSAHRGQQPQHF. The CDR3 DNA is TGTGCCACCAGCGCCCACAGGGGGCAACAGCCCCAGCATTTT.

The rearrangement joins TRBV19 to TRBJ2-2; D not resolved. Deletions cut 8 bases from V and 3 bases from J, with 13 bases between. This CDR3 is built from 14 residues. Germline loops: CDR1 LNHDA, CDR2 SQIVND (reference sequence). The CDR3 DNA is TGTGCCAGTGGAACCTCAACACACACCGGGGAGCTGTTTTTT. It codes for CASGTSTHTGELFF.

The chain uses TRBV5-1 and TRBJ2-3; a possible D gene is TRBD1 (5 bases). This CDR3 spans 13 amino acids. Germline V gene lookup returns CDR1 SGHRS and CDR2 YFSETQ. V gave up 5 bases and J gave up 6 bases, with 13 bases separating them. This CDR3 reads CASRGALGDTQYF. The CDR3 DNA follows: TGCGCCAGCAGAGGGGCACTCGGTGATACGCAGTATTTT.

The chain has TRBV19 and TRBJ2-1; no clear D. The CDR3 is 16 amino acids. Germline CDR1 reads LNHDA; CDR2 reads SQIVND (reference sequence). Trimming left V 3 bases short and J 1 base short, with 13 bases between. This CDR3 reads CASSIRGQRSYNEQFF. The CDR3 coding sequence is TGTGCCAGTAGTATCCGTGGGCAGCGATCCTACAATGAGCAGTTCTTC.